This T cell receptor (beta chain) was documented in a study of T cell repertoires in cytomegalovirus infection. Study in general: HLA-B-restricted CMV epitopes that are well studied, plus recently identified HLA-C-restricted ones, were used by the study.

The CDR3 contains 15 residues. J lost 5 bases, V lost 6 bases, and 10 bases had no gene match. MiXCR, run by TCRdb on the reads, gives a single entry per CDR3 protein. The data contain about 89,000 distinct CDR3 sequences, 25% to 30% of them singletons. Study conclusions and caveats: The study identified carriers of CMV plus the relevant HLA from cumulative public TCR beta family frequency.

Only a few counts were recorded for this clonotype. Its antigen is unknown. This TCR derives from a human donor in good health (CMV status not recorded). Some clones in this sample may be carry-over from other donors' samples. The material was CD8+ T cells from cultured PBMCs, obtained from culture after CMV antigen stimulation. V usage is TRBV12-3 or TRBV12-4 and J usage is TRBJ2-3; 8 bases map to TRBD2. In DNA form, the CDR3 reads TGTGCCAGCAGCCAAACGAGCGGGGGAGAAGATACGCAGTATTTT. Its translation is CASSQTSGGEDTQYF.